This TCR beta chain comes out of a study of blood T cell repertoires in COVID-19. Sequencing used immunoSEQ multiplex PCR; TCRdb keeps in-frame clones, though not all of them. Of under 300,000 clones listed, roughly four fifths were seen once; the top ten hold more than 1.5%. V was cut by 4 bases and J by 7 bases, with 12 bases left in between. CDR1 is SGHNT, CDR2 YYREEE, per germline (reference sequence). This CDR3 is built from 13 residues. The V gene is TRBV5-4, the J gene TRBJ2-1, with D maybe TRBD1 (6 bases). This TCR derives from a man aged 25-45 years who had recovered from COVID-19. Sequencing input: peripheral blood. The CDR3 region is CASSLQGRNEQFF. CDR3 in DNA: TGTGCCAGCAGCCTGCAGGGGCGAAATGAGCAGTTCTTC. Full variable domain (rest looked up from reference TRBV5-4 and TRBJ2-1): ETGVTQSPTHLIKTRGQQVTLRCSSQSGHNTVSWYQQALGQGPQFIFQYYREEENGRGNFPPRFSGLQFPNYSSELNVNALELDDSALYLCASSLQGRNEQFFGPGTRLTVL.